The 13 T cell receptor beta chains in this list originate from one sample, sequenced in a study of post-analysis software for immune sequencing data. Unique molecular identifiers were present in the TCR beta cDNA libraries. MiXCR was run by TCRdb on the PCR reads, yielding one entry per CDR3 protein. The sample shows around 700,000 distinct CDR3 sequences, about 60% of them seen only once. Findings and limits, study-wide: Patients showed TRBV5-6, TRBV5-1 and TRBV20-1 among five TRBV segments more frequent than in controls.

Which antigens these TCRs recognize remains unknown. Sample: blood. Source of these receptors: a girl aged 2-10 years with multiple sclerosis.

This clonotype was detected a few times. The chain carries TRBV29-1 and TRBJ1-1; D remains unclear. Germline V lookup: CDR1 SQVTM, CDR2 ANQGSEA. Trimming left V 2 bases short and J 10 bases short, with 14 bases between. The CDR3 has 12 residues. The CDR3: CSVEPGGRGAFF. In nucleotides, the CDR3 is TGCAGCGTTGAACCGGGAGGACGGGGAGCTTTCTTT.

The rearrangement links TRBV10-3 to TRBJ2-1; 12 positions match TRBD1. The CDR3 length is 12 residues. J lost 12 bases, V lost 10 bases, and 7 bases had no gene match. Germline V gene lookup returns CDR1 ENHRY and CDR2 SYGVKD. The CDR3 reads CATGTGGHLQFF. In nucleotides, the CDR3 is TGTGCCACCGGGACAGGGGGCCACTTGCAGTTCTTC.

The V and J genes are TRBV2 and TRBJ2-3, with D tentatively TRBD1 (5 bases). Trimming left V 3 bases short and J 5 bases short, with 6 bases between. This CDR3 has 12 residues. Germline V CDR1 and CDR2: SNHLY, FYNNEI. The CDR3: CASSETEDTQYF. As DNA, the CDR3 is TGTGCCAGCAGTGAGACAGAAGATACGCAGTATTTT.

The rearrangement joins TRBV7-3 to TRBJ2-3; 11 nucleotides align to TRBD2. V lost 4 bases to trimming and J lost 2 bases; unmatched junction nucleotides: 5. The CDR3 is made up of 16 amino acids. CDR1 is SGHTA and CDR2 is FQGTGA in the germline V gene. DNA for the CDR3: TGTGCCAGCAGCTCCGGACTAGCGGGTCTCACAGATACGCAGTATTTT. It translates to CASSSGLAGLTDTQYF.

This clonotype was recorded a few times. The chain recombines TRBV6-2 or TRBV6-3 with TRBJ2-3; D could derive from TRBD1 or TRBD2 (5 bases each). This CDR3 is 13 amino acids long. V was pared by 7 bases and J by 6 bases, with 14 bases between. Germline CDR1 reads MNHEY; CDR2 reads SVGEGT. The CDR3 protein is CASTGTPPDTQYF. The DNA of the CDR3 is TGTGCCAGCACTGGGACCCCACCTGATACGCAGTATTTT.

The chain has TRBV15 and TRBJ2-1; no clear D gene. The CDR3 runs 17 residues. From germline, CDR1 is LNHNV and CDR2 YYDKDF (reference sequence). Trimming took off 0 bases at V and 0 bases at J, with 12 bases between the two ends. The CDR3 reads CATSRDQDASSYNEQFF. CDR3 bases: TGTGCCACCAGCAGAGATCAGGACGCAAGCTCCTACAATGAGCAGTTCTTC.

This rearrangement joins TRBV2 to TRBJ2-1; D is undetermined. Looked up from germline, CDR1 is SNHLY and CDR2 is FYNNEI. The V gene lost 6 bases and the J gene lost 3 bases, with 9 bases spanning the gap. This CDR3 has 13 amino acids. The CDR3 nucleotides read TGTGCCAGCAGGACTCGCTTCTACAATGAGCAGTTCTTC. This gives the protein CASRTRFYNEQFF.

The J gene is TRBJ2-5, the V gene TRBV5-1, with 7 bases fitting TRBD1. J gave up 5 bases and V 4 bases, and 11 bases lay outside the gene matches. This CDR3 contains 15 residues. Germline-derived CDR1 and CDR2 are SGHRS and YFSETQ. In nucleotides, the CDR3 is TGCGCCAGCAGCCCTACGACAGGGTCTCTGGAGACCCAGTACTTC. Its translation is CASSPTTGSLETQYF.

This clonotype appeared a few times. V usage is TRBV5-1 and J usage is TRBJ1-1; no firm D call. CDR1 and CDR2 from the germline V gene are SGHRS and YFSETQ. The CDR3 contains 14 residues. V shed 1 base and J shed 0 bases, with 7 bases lying between them. This chain's CDR3 is CASSLTVMNTEAFF. Here the CDR3 DNA reads TGCGCCAGCAGCTTGACAGTCATGAACACTGAAGCTTTCTTT. Full variable domain (outside the CDR3, taken from reference TRBV5-1 and TRBJ1-1): KAGVTQTPRYLIKTRGQQVTLSCSPISGHRSVSWYQQTPGQGLQFLFEYFSETQRNKGNFPGRFSGRQFSNSRSEMNVSTLELGDSALYLCASSLTVMNTEAFFGQGTRLTVV.

This clonotype was observed a few times. This sequence joins TRBV7-8 and TRBJ2-1, with 7 bases aligning to TRBD2. The length of the CDR3 is 15 residues. After removal of 1 base from V and 6 bases from J, the junction contained 6 bases not matched to a gene. CDR1 SGHVS and CDR2 FQNEAQ come from the germline V gene. The CDR3 DNA is TGTGCCAGCAGCTTAGGTTTGGGACTAATCAATGAGCAGTTCTTC. Its translation is CASSLGLGLINEQFF.

V and J are TRBV27 and TRBJ1-2; TRBD1 might be the D (5 bases). CDR1 is MNHEY, CDR2 SMNVEV, per germline (reference sequence). V shed 4 bases and J shed 4 bases, with 19 bases lying between them. CDR3 size: 16 residues. The CDR3 region has the DNA TGTGCCAGCAGTTCCGGGGACGGTGCGGTGGGCTATGGCTACACCTTC. Translation gives CASSSGDGAVGYGYTF.

This sequence joins TRBV6-2 or TRBV6-3 and TRBJ1-2; D gene ambiguous. Germline V gene data show CDR1 as MNHEY and CDR2 as SVGEGT. The CDR3 loop spans 13 amino acids. The ends were cut back, 2 bases at V and 1 base at J, with 5 bases in the middle. The CDR3 reads CASSYPVNYGYTF. The CDR3 DNA reads as TGTGCCAGCAGTTACCCAGTTAACTATGGCTACACCTTC.

The chain uses TRBV5-1 and TRBJ2-5, with 8 bases matching TRBD1. The CDR3 loop spans 14 amino acids. Per the germline V gene, CDR1 is SGHRS and CDR2 is YFSETQ. V was clipped by 0 bases and J by 6 bases; unmatched bases: 4. CDR3 loop: CASSLGQGLKTQYF. The CDR3 DNA reads TGCGCCAGCAGCTTGGGACAGGGGTTAAAGACCCAGTACTTC.